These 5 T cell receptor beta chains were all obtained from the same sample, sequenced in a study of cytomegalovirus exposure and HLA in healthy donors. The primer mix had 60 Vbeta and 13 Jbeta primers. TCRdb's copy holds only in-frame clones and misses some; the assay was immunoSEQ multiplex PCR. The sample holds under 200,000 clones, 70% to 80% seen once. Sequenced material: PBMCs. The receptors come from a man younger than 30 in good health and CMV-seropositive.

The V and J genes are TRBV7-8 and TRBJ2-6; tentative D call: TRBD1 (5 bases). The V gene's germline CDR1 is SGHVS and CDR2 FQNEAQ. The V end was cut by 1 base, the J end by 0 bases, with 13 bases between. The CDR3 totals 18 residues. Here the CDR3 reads CASSLGVGPSSGANVLTF. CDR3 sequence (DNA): TGTGCCAGCAGCTTAGGAGTGGGGCCCTCCTCTGGGGCCAACGTCCTGACTTTC.

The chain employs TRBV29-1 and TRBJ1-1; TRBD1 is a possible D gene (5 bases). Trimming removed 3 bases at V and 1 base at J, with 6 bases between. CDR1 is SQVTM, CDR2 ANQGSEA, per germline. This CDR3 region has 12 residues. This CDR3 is CSVDRENTEAFF. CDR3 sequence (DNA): TGCAGCGTTGACAGGGAGAACACTGAAGCTTTCTTT.

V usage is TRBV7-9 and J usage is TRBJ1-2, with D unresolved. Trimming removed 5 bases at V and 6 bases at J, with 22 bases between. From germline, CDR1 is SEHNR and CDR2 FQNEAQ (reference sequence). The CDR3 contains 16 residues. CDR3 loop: CASSRQAAPSMDGYTF. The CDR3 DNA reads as TGTGCCAGCAGCCGTCAAGCAGCCCCTAGTATGGATGGCTACACCTTC.

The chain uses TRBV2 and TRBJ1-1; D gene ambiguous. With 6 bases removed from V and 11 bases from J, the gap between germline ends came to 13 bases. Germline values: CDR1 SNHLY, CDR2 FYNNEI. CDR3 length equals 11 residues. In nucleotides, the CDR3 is TGTGCCAGCAGCGAAACTTTGAAGGCTTTCTTT. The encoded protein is CASSETLKAFF.

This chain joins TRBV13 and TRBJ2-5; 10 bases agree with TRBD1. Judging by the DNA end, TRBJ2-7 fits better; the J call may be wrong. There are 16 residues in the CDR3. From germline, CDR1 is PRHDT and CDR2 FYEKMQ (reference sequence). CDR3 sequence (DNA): TGTGCCAGCAGCACAAAAGCCGGGACAGGGGACTACGAGCAGTACTTC. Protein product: CASSTKAGTGDYEQYF.